The 31 T cell receptor beta chains listed next were all sequenced from one sample in a study of blood T cell repertoires in COVID-19 (dated by TCRdb to 2019 to 2021). The method behind the library was the immunoSEQ multiplex PCR assay. Not all clones reach the TCRdb copy of this immuneACCESS table, which keeps in-frame sequences only. Checked studies attribute under half of the gap to unresolved V genes and leave the rest unexplained. In this sample the table shows around 120,000 clones, 85% to 90% of which occur a single time. The ten largest clones take up almost 30% of the sample. The sequenced material came from peripheral blood. The receptors were gathered from a woman aged 70-85 years with acute or convalescent COVID-19.

The sample holds a few counts of this clone. This chain uses TRBV18 with TRBJ1-6, with D maybe TRBD1 (6 bases). The V gene lost 0 bases and the J gene lost 6 bases, with 9 bases spanning the gap. CDR3 length: 15 amino acids. Germline lookup yields CDR1 KGHSH and CDR2 LQKENI. CDR3 nucleotide sequence: TGTGCCAGCTCACCACCGGGCAGGGGTAATTCACCCCTCCACTTT. Encoded protein: CASSPPGRGNSPLHF.

This chain connects TRBV5-1 to TRBJ1-3; 7 bases are a match to TRBD1. This CDR3 has 16 amino acids. CDR1 SGHRS and CDR2 YFSETQ come from the germline V gene. Trimming at V came to 4 bases and at J to 2 bases, leaving 9 bases not matched to a gene. CDR3 loop: CASSQYFGTAGNTIYF. The CDR3 DNA is TGCGCCAGCAGCCAATATTTTGGGACAGCTGGAAACACCATATATTTT. The variable domain in full, completed from reference TRBV5-1 and TRBJ1-3, reads KAGVTQTPRYLIKTRGQQVTLSCSPISGHRSVSWYQQTPGQGLQFLFEYFSETQRNKGNFPGRFSGRQFSNSRSEMNVSTLELGDSALYLCASSQYFGTAGNTIYFGEGSWLTVV.

The V call is TRBV11-2, the J call TRBJ2-5, with TRBD2 identical over 8 bases. With V trimmed by 2 bases and J by 1 base, 6 bases remained unmatched. CDR1 SGHAT and CDR2 FQNNGV come from the germline V gene. This CDR3 has 16 amino acids. The CDR3 DNA reads TGTGCCAGCAGCTTAATTCGTCGGGGGGGCCAAGAGACCCAGTACTTC. Translated: CASSLIRRGGQETQYF.

The chain has TRBV11-2 and TRBJ1-2; TRBD1 aligns across 9 bases. This CDR3 has 19 amino acids. The germline V gene encodes CDR1 SGHAT and CDR2 FQNNGV. J was trimmed by 1 base and V by 1 base; bases with no gene match: 13. The CDR3 bases are TGTGCCAGCAGCTTAGCCGTAGGGGACAGGGCTTATCGTAACTATGGCTACACCTTC. It specifies CASSLAVGDRAYRNYGYTF.

This rearrangement joins TRBV30 to TRBJ1-5; 7 bases are shared with TRBD1. CDR1 is GTSNPN and CDR2 is SVGIG in the germline V gene (reference sequence). Trimming removed 0 bases from V and 0 bases from J; junction bases left unmatched: 8. The CDR3 totals 17 residues. CDR3 sequence: CAWSVVRGPYSNQPQHF. The CDR3 coding sequence is TGTGCCTGGAGTGTGGTAAGGGGGCCTTATAGCAATCAGCCCCAGCATTTT.

This clone has just one count. The chain recombines TRBV7-9 with TRBJ1-4; TRBD1 aligns across 8 bases. J was trimmed by 10 bases and V by 3 bases; bases with no gene match: 13. Germline assignment: CDR1 SEHNR and CDR2 FQNEAQ (reference sequence). This CDR3 is built from 16 residues. CDR3: CASSLETRGRWGKLFF. The CDR3 region has the DNA TGTGCCAGCAGCTTGGAAACCAGGGGGCGGTGGGGAAAACTGTTTTTT.

This rearrangement joins TRBV30 to TRBJ1-5; D not resolved. This CDR3 is 13 amino acids long. V lost 0 bases and J lost 3, with 6 bases in between. Germline loops: CDR1 GTSNPN, CDR2 SVGIG (reference sequence). The CDR3 sequence is CAWSVQDNQPQHF. The CDR3 nucleotides read TGTGCCTGGAGTGTGCAGGACAATCAGCCCCAGCATTTT.

The rearrangement joins TRBV29-1 to TRBJ1-1; a weak D match, TRBD1 (6 bases). Germline V lookup: CDR1 SQVTM, CDR2 ANQGSEA. The V and J ends lost 1 base and 10 bases respectively, with 16 bases between them. The CDR3 is 13 amino acids. The CDR3 DNA reads TGCAGCGTTGAAGGTCAGGGGCTCCTTGGAGCTTTCTTT. Protein sequence: CSVEGQGLLGAFF.

The chain links TRBV30 to TRBJ1-6, with D tentatively TRBD1 (6 bases). The CDR3 length is 14 residues. The ends were cut back, 6 bases at V and 9 bases at J, with 18 bases in the middle. From germline, CDR1 is GTSNPN and CDR2 SVGIG (reference sequence). The CDR3 DNA follows: TGTGCCTGCCCCCGGGGACAAGGAACTTCACCCCTCCACTTT. Protein: CACPRGQGTSPLHF.

J is TRBJ2-7 and V is TRBV18; 7 positions agree with TRBD1. Germline V CDR1 and CDR2: KGHSH, LQKENI. J lost 5 bases, V lost 6 bases, and 7 bases had no gene match. This CDR3 is 13 amino acids long. The CDR3 region is CASSPDRSNEQYF. In DNA form, the CDR3 reads TGTGCCAGCTCCCCGGACAGGAGTAACGAGCAGTACTTC.

CDR3 bases: TGCAGCGTTGGCTCTAGCGGGTCGTCTTCTAGCACAGATACGCAGTATTTT. This translates into CSVGSSGSSSSTDTQYF. The chain recombines TRBV29-1 with TRBJ2-3; 8 nucleotides agree with TRBD2. V gave up 4 bases and J gave up 0 bases; unmatched junction bases: 12. The CDR3 length is 17 residues. CDR1 and CDR2 from the germline V gene are SQVTM and ANQGSEA.

The chain links TRBV6-1 to TRBJ1-1; TRBD1 aligns across 10 bases. The length of the CDR3 is 15 residues. V lost 2 bases to trimming and J lost 5 bases; unmatched junction nucleotides: 5. Germline values: CDR1 MNHNS, CDR2 SASEGT. CDR3 loop: CASSELTGGYTEAFF. The CDR3, as DNA: TGTGCCAGCAGTGAACTGACAGGGGGCTATACTGAAGCTTTCTTT.

V is TRBV28 and J is TRBJ1-5; D might be TRBD1 (6 bases). The CDR3 spans 12 residues. Trimming removed 4 bases at V and 6 bases at J, with 7 bases between. The germline V gene encodes CDR1 MDHEN and CDR2 SYDVKM. The CDR3 region is CASSYRVQPQHF. CDR3 bases: TGTGCCAGCAGTTACAGGGTTCAGCCCCAGCATTTT.

The chain recombines TRBV20-1 with TRBJ2-7; TRBD2 is a possible D gene (5 bases). Germline CDR1 reads DFQATT; CDR2 reads SNEGSKA (reference sequence). The ends were cut back, 3 bases at V and 5 bases at J, with 17 bases in the middle. This CDR3 contains 14 residues. The CDR3: CSASRNGVVNEQYF. The CDR3 DNA sequence: TGCAGTGCTAGTCGAAACGGGGTGGTGAACGAGCAGTACTTC.

The rearrangement links TRBV5-1 to TRBJ2-6; the match to TRBD1 covers 10 bases. The CDR3 is 16 amino acids. Per the germline V gene, CDR1 is SGHRS and CDR2 is YFSETQ. J was trimmed by 1 base and V by 7 bases; bases with no gene match: 5. CDR3 in DNA: TGCGCCAGCTCCGGGACAGGGGTTTCTGGGGCCAACGTCCTGACTTTC. Its protein is CASSGTGVSGANVLTF. Variable domain in full (rest from reference TRBV5-1 and TRBJ2-6): KAGVTQTPRYLIKTRGQQVTLSCSPISGHRSVSWYQQTPGQGLQFLFEYFSETQRNKGNFPGRFSGRQFSNSRSEMNVSTLELGDSALYLCASSGTGVSGANVLTFGAGSRLTVL.

V usage is TRBV10-3 and J usage is TRBJ1-1, with 10 nucleotides matching TRBD1. Trimming cost V 2 bases and J 3 bases; bases outside gene matches: 3. The length of the CDR3 is 15 residues. The germline gives CDR1 ENHRY, CDR2 SYGVKD. CDR3 region: CAISERQGAYTEAFF. CDR3 nucleotides: TGTGCCATCAGTGAGCGACAGGGGGCTTACACTGAAGCTTTCTTT.

The J gene is TRBJ1-5, the V gene TRBV27, with TRBD1 as a possible D gene (5 bases). The ends were cut back, 4 bases at V and 6 bases at J, with 13 bases in the middle. Germline CDR1 reads MNHEY; CDR2 reads SMNVEV (reference sequence). CDR3 length equals 14 residues. CDR3 in amino acids: CASSSGRGRQPQHF. CDR3 DNA sequence: TGTGCCAGCAGTTCGGGGAGGGGCCGTCAGCCCCAGCATTTT.

This rearrangement joins TRBV5-1 to TRBJ1-2; D is perhaps TRBD1 (6 bases). Deletions cut 0 bases from V and 7 bases from J, with 10 bases between. Germline values: CDR1 SGHRS, CDR2 YFSETQ. The CDR3 contains 13 residues. CDR3 region: CASSLDRASGYTF. The CDR3 DNA is TGCGCCAGCAGCTTGGACAGGGCCAGTGGCTACACCTTC.

CDR3 residues: CATTRGSGVLGELFF. CDR3 coding DNA: TGTGCCACCACACGGGGTAGCGGGGTCCTTGGGGAGCTGTTTTTT. The chain is built from TRBV15 and TRBJ2-2, with TRBD2 matching over 8 bases. The trim removed 7 bases at V and 8 bases at J, leaving 12 bases unmatched. Germline CDR1 reads LNHNV; CDR2 reads YYDKDF (reference sequence). This CDR3 is 15 amino acids long. Complete variable domain (other parts from reference TRBV15 and TRBJ2-2): DAMVIQNPRYQVTQFGKPVTLSCSQTLNHNVMYWYQQKSSQAPKLLFHYYDKDFNNEADTPDNFQSRRPNTSFCFLDIRSPGLGDTAMYLCATTRGSGVLGELFFGEGSRLTVL.

The chain joins TRBV6-5 to TRBJ2-5; TRBD1 matches 10 bases. The CDR3 runs to 15 residues. Losses at the gene ends were 5 bases for V and 5 bases for J; bases not matched to a gene: 8. Per the germline V gene, CDR1 is MNHEY and CDR2 is SVGAGI. CDR3 nucleotide sequence: TGTGCCAGCAGTAATCGACAGGGGGCATGGGAGACCCAGTACTTC. This sequence encodes CASSNRQGAWETQYF.

The rearrangement joins TRBV7-6 to TRBJ1-5; perhaps TRBD1 as D (5 bases). Trimming shortened V by 4 bases and J by 6 bases, and 16 bases separated the two germline ends. CDR3 length: 15 amino acids. From germline, CDR1 is SGHVS and CDR2 FNYEAQ. DNA for the CDR3: TGTGCCAGCAGCTCCGACCGAAGACAGACTCAGCCCCAGCATTTT. This codes for CASSSDRRQTQPQHF. Together with reference TRBV7-6 and TRBJ1-5, the CDR3 gives the full variable domain: GAGVSQSPRYKVTKRGQDVALRCDPISGHVSLYWYRQALGQGPEFLTYFNYEAQQDKSGLPNDRFSAERPEGSISTLTIQRTEQRDSAMYRCASSSDRRQTQPQHFGDGTRLSIL.

The chain uses TRBV4-1 and TRBJ1-5; D remains ambiguous. V lost 1 base to trimming and J lost 1 base, with 8 bases between them. The CDR3 is 15 amino acids. Germline values: CDR1 MGHRA, CDR2 YSYEKL. For the CDR3, the DNA is TGCGCCAGCAGCCAAGTTAAGCTAAGCAATCAGCCCCAGCATTTT. Amino acid sequence: CASSQVKLSNQPQHF.

CDR3 sequence (DNA): TGTGCCAGTAGTCATGGACAGGGGAGCAATCAGCCCCAGCATTTT. Residues: CASSHGQGSNQPQHF. This chain connects TRBV19 to TRBJ1-5; 9 bases line up with TRBD1. Germline loops: CDR1 LNHDA, CDR2 SQIVND (reference sequence). This CDR3 is 15 amino acids long. The V gene end was trimmed by 5 bases and the J gene end by 1 base; junction bases not matched to a gene: 3.

In this sample, this clone turned up a few times. The chain joins TRBV6-1 to TRBJ2-7, with a weak D call TRBD2 (5 bases). V lost 3 bases and J 5 bases, leaving 14 bases between the germline ends. The germline V gene encodes CDR1 MNHNS and CDR2 SASEGT. The CDR3 has 14 amino acids. CDR3 residues: CASSERAGEDEQYF. The DNA of the CDR3 is TGTGCCAGCAGTGAGAGGGCCGGGGAAGACGAGCAGTACTTC.

The chain employs TRBV7-3 and TRBJ2-5; D not certain. V was shortened by 5 bases and J by 2 bases, with 12 bases between the two germline ends. Germline assignment: CDR1 SGHTA and CDR2 FQGTGA. This CDR3 has 14 residues. CDR3: CASSLGPLQETQYF. The CDR3 DNA follows: TGTGCCAGCAGCCTGGGCCCCCTTCAAGAGACCCAGTACTTC.

This clone was observed a few times. The chain combines TRBV7-2 with TRBJ2-7; 10 bases are shared with TRBD1. Germline V lookup: CDR1 SGHTA, CDR2 FQGNSA. The CDR3 runs 16 residues. J lost 4 bases, V lost 2 bases, and 8 bases had no gene match. This chain's CDR3 is CASSLMTGGPGYEQYF. In nucleotides, the CDR3 is TGTGCCAGCAGCTTAATGACAGGGGGCCCAGGGTACGAGCAGTACTTC. The complete variable domain, with remaining parts taken from reference TRBV7-2 and TRBJ2-7, reads GAGVSQSPSNKVTEKGKDVELRCDPISGHTALYWYRQSLGQGLEFLIYFQGNSAPDKSGLPSDRFSAERTGGSVSTLTIQRTQQEDSAVYLCASSLMTGGPGYEQYFGPGTRLTVT.

V is TRBV5-4 and J is TRBJ2-1, with 9 positions matching TRBD1. In germline, CDR1 is SGHNT, CDR2 YYREEE (reference sequence). The length of the CDR3 is 16 residues. Unmatched junction bases numbered 8, after V lost 4 bases and J lost 3 bases. In DNA, the CDR3 is TGTGCCAGCAGCCAGACCGGGACAGGGAACTACAATGAGCAGTTCTTC. Its translation: CASSQTGTGNYNEQFF.

CDR3 bases: TGTGCCAGCAGCTTTCCGTCTTTTCGACAGGGCCATGGCTACACCTTC. This codes for CASSFPSFRQGHGYTF. The chain links TRBV5-4 to TRBJ1-2; 7 bases map to TRBD1. Per germline, CDR1 SGHNT and CDR2 YYREEE (reference sequence). V gave up 2 bases and J gave up 6 bases; unmatched junction bases: 13. CDR3 length equals 16 residues.

J is TRBJ2-7 and V is TRBV7-2, with 7 bases identical to TRBD1. V gave up 5 bases and J gave up 4 bases; unmatched junction bases: 5. The CDR3 runs 13 residues. Germline V lookup: CDR1 SGHTA, CDR2 FQGNSA. As DNA, the CDR3 is TGTGCCAGCAGCCTCGGGACAGCGTACGAGCAGTACTTC. Its translation is CASSLGTAYEQYF. The variable domain in full, completed from reference TRBV7-2 and TRBJ2-7, reads GAGVSQSPSNKVTEKGKDVELRCDPISGHTALYWYRQSLGQGLEFLIYFQGNSAPDKSGLPSDRFSAERTGGSVSTLTIQRTQQEDSAVYLCASSLGTAYEQYFGPGTRLTVT.

To note about this clone: The sample carries other DNA sequences with the same CDR3. The gene calls are TRBV12-3 or TRBV12-4 and TRBJ2-7; 10 bases agree with TRBD1. V trimming: 6 bases; J trimming: 3 bases; junction bases outside the gene matches: 2. CDR3 length: 13 amino acids. This CDR3 is CASRTGGGYEQYF. As DNA, the CDR3 is TGTGCCAGCAGGACAGGGGGCGGCTACGAGCAGTACTTC.

V and J are TRBV7-6 and TRBJ2-1; TRBD1 matches at 8 bases. The V and J ends lost 5 bases and 3 bases, in that order; junction bases with no gene match: 6. Per germline, CDR1 SGHVS and CDR2 FNYEAQ. This CDR3 is 15 amino acids long. As DNA, the CDR3 is TGTGCCAGCAGCCAAGGACAGGGCCTCTACAATGAGCAGTTCTTC. Translated: CASSQGQGLYNEQFF.